Below are 8 T cell receptor beta chains sequenced from a single sample in a study of shared T cell receptors in the human thymus. This table comes from immunoSEQ multiplex PCR, and its TCRdb copy is limited to in-frame clones, with some not included. Of hundreds of thousands of clones detected, about 89% appear once; the ten largest clones hold 0.0094%. These data are also associated with another study on human thymus T cells.

The source material was thymocytes. These TCRs come from a boy in the first two years of life with a congenital heart defect.

This chain connects TRBV27 to TRBJ2-1; unclear D gene. Germline V gene sequence: CDR1 MNHEY, CDR2 SMNVEV (reference sequence). The V end was cut by 3 bases, the J end by 2 bases, with 5 bases between. CDR3 length equals 13 residues. The CDR3 nucleotides are TGTGCCAGCAGTTTGGCCGCCTACAATGAGCAGTTCTTC. Translated: CASSLAAYNEQFF.

The chain is built from TRBV27 and TRBJ2-7; the match to TRBD2 covers 7 bases. The germline CDR1 and CDR2 sequences are MNHEY and SMNVEV (reference sequence). This CDR3 is built from 14 residues. After removal of 5 bases from V and 0 bases from J, the junction contained 4 bases not matched to a gene. The CDR3 coding sequence is TGTGCCAGCAGTCCCCGGACTAGCTCCTACGAGCAGTACTTC. Protein: CASSPRTSSYEQYF.

The rearrangement uses TRBV4-2 and TRBJ1-5, with TRBD1 matching over 7 bases. The CDR3 sequence is 13 residues long. Germline CDR1 is LGHNA and CDR2 is YNFKEQ. V shed 8 bases and J 2 bases; nucleotides not matched to a gene: 3. The CDR3: CASGTEGNQPQHF. In DNA, the CDR3 is TGTGCCAGCGGGACAGAGGGCAATCAGCCCCAGCATTTT.

This chain links TRBV5-4 with TRBJ2-3; D perhaps matches TRBD2 (5 bases). The germline V gene has CDR1 SGHNT and CDR2 YYREEE (reference sequence). The CDR3 is 12 residues long. With 4 bases removed from V and 7 bases from J, the gap between germline ends came to 10 bases. The CDR3 coding sequence is TGTGCCAGCAGCGAAGAGGGAAATACGCAGTATTTT. Translating gives CASSEEGNTQYF.

CDR3 nucleotide sequence: TGTGCCAGCAGCCGGATGACAGGGAGGAGCTACGAGCAGTACTTC. Translating it yields CASSRMTGRSYEQYF. This chain links TRBV5-6 with TRBJ2-7; D may be TRBD1 (7 bases). The germline CDR1 and CDR2 sequences are SGHDT and YYEEEE. This CDR3 region has 15 residues. The V end lost 4 bases, the J end lost 3 bases, and 17 bases lay between the germline ends.

The chain joins TRBV27 to TRBJ2-5; a weak D match, TRBD2 (6 bases). The germline V and J ends were trimmed by 5 bases and 1 base, with 11 bases remaining between them. The CDR3 spans 14 residues. Germline V gene data show CDR1 as MNHEY and CDR2 as SMNVEV (reference sequence). The CDR3 is CASSPRDFQETQYF. DNA of the CDR3: TGTGCCAGCAGTCCCAGGGACTTCCAAGAGACCCAGTACTTC.

The chain joins TRBV4-3 to TRBJ2-3, with 7 bases lining up with TRBD1. This CDR3 is built from 17 residues. V shed 4 bases, J shed 3 bases, and the junction held 13 bases outside the gene matches. Germline V CDR1 and CDR2: LGHNA, YSLEER. CDR3 region: CASSLYRDSRATDTQYF. The DNA of the CDR3 is TGCGCCAGCAGCCTATACCGGGACAGTAGGGCGACAGATACGCAGTATTTT.

This clone turned up a few times. The rearrangement links TRBV28 to TRBJ1-5; 8 bases line up with TRBD1. Germline CDR1 reads MDHEN; CDR2 reads SYDVKM. The V and J ends lost 5 bases and 7 bases, in that order; junction bases with no gene match: 13. The CDR3 runs 16 residues. The CDR3 sequence is CASSPVDRGGGQPQHF. The CDR3 DNA reads as TGTGCCAGCAGTCCAGTCGACAGGGGTGGAGGGCAGCCCCAGCATTTT.